Sequencing of this TCR beta chain was carried out in a study of graft-versus-host responses after intestinal transplantation. Background on the study: Every one of the recipients received anti-thymocyte globulin induction and afterwards took tacrolimus and steroids for around 3 years.

The study, taken as a whole, reports: Detected in recipient marrow were GvH clones, some of which were first observed in ileum or blood.

Germline V gives CDR1 MNHEY, CDR2 SMNVEV (reference sequence). The CDR3 totals 13 residues. Points on this clone: The antigen is unknown.

TCRdb's copy holds only in-frame clones and misses some; the assay was immunoSEQ multiplex PCR. The table includes about 23,000 clones, more than 90% detected once. The sample here was PBMCs, taken roughly 41 days after intestinal transplant. This clonotype was sampled from a human patient who received an intestinal transplant, so some T cells may come from the graft donor. The chain combines TRBV27 with TRBJ2-5; possibly TRBD1 for D (6 bases). The DNA end is a closer match to TRBJ2-7, so the J assignment may be wrong. CDR3 nucleotides: TGTGCCAGCAGTTCGGACAGTTATAACGAGCAGTACTTC. This gives the protein CASSSDSYNEQYF.